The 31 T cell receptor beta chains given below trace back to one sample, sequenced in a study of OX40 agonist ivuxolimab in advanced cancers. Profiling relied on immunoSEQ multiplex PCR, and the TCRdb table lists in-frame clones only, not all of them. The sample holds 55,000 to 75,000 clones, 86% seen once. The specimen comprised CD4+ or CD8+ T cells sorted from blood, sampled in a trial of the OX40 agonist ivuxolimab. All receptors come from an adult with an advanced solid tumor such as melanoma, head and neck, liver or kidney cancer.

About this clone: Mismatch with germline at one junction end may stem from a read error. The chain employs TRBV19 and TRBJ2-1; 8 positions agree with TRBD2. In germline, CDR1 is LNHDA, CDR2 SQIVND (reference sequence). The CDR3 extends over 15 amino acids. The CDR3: CVSSIEAGVYFEQFF. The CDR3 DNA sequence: TGTGTCAGTAGTATAGAAGCGGGAGTGTATTTTGAGCAGTTCTTC.

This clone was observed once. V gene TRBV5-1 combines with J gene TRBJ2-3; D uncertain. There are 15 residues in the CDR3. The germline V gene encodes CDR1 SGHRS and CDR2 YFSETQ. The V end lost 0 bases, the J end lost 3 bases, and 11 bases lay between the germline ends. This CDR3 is CASSLVGSGTDTQYF. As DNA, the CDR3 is TGCGCCAGCAGCTTGGTGGGAAGTGGGACAGATACGCAGTATTTT. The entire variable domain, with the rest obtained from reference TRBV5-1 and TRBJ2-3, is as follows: KAGVTQTPRYLIKTRGQQVTLSCSPISGHRSVSWYQQTPGQGLQFLFEYFSETQRNKGNFPGRFSGRQFSNSRSEMNVSTLELGDSALYLCASSLVGSGTDTQYFGPGTRLTVL.

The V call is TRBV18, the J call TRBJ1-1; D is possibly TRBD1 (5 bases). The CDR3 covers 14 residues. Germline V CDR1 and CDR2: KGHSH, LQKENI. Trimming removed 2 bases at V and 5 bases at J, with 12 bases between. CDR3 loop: CASSPGGGWTEAFF. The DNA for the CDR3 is TGTGCCAGCTCACCAGGGGGGGGGTGGACTGAAGCTTTCTTT. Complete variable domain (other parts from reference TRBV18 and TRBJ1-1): NAGVMQNPRHLVRRRGQEARLRCSPMKGHSHVYWYRQLPEEGLKFMVYLQKENIIDESGMPKERFSAEFPKEGPSILRIQQVVRGDSAAYFCASSPGGGWTEAFFGQGTRLTVV.

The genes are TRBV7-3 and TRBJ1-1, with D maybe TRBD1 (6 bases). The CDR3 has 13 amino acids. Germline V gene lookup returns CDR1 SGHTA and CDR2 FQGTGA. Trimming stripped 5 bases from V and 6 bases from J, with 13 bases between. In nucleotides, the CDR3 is TGTGCCAGCAGCCCGCATACAGGGCCTGAAGCTTTCTTT. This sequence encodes CASSPHTGPEAFF.

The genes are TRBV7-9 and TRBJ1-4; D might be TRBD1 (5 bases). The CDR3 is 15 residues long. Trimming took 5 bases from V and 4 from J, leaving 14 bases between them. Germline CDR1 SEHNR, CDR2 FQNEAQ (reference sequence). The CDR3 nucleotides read TGTGCCAGCAGCCCATTCAGGGATGGTAATGAAAAACTGTTTTTT. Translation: CASSPFRDGNEKLFF.

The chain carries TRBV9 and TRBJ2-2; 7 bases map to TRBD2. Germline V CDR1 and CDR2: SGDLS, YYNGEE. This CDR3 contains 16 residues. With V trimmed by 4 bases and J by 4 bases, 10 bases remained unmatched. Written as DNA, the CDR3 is TGTGCCAGCAGCTCCCGCGGGGGAGGTCCCACCGGGGAGCTGTTTTTT. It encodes CASSSRGGGPTGELFF.

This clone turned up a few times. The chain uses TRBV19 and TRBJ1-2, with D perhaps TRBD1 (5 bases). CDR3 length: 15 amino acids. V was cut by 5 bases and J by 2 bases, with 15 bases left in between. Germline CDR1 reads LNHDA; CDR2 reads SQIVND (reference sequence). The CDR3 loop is CASSVSGTDNYGYTF. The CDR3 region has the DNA TGTGCCAGTAGTGTCTCCGGGACGGACAACTATGGCTACACCTTC.

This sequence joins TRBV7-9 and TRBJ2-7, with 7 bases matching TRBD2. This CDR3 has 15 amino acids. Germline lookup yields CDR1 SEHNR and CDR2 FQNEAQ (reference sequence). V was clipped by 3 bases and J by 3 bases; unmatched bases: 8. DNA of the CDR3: TGTGCCAGCAGCTTCATAGCGGGTGGTAGCTACGAGCAGTACTTC. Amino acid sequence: CASSFIAGGSYEQYF.

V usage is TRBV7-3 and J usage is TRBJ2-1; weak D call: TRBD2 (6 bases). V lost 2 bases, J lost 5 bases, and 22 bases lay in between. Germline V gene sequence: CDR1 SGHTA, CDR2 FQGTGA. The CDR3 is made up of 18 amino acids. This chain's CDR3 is CASSLVGSAAGRDNEQFF. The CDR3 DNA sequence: TGTGCCAGCAGCTTAGTTGGTTCGGCTGCGGGAAGGGACAATGAGCAGTTCTTC.

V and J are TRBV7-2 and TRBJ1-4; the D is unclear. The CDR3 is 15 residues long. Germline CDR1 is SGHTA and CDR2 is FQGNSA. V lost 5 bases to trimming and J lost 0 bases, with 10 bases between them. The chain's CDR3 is CASSAQWATNEKLFF. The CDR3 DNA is TGTGCCAGCAGCGCCCAGTGGGCAACTAATGAAAAACTGTTTTTT.

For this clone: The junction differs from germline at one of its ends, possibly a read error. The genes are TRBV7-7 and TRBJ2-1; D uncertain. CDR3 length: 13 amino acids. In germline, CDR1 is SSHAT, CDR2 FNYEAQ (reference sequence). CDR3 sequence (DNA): TGTGCTAGCAGCTTAACCCGGGACAATGAGCAGTTCTTC. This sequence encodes CASSLTRDNEQFF.

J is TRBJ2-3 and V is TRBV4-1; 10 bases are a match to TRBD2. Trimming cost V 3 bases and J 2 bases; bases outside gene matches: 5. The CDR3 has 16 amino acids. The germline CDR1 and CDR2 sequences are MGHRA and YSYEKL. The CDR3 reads CASSHFSGRDTDTQYF. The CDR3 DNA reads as TGCGCCAGCAGCCATTTCAGCGGGAGGGACACAGATACGCAGTATTTT.

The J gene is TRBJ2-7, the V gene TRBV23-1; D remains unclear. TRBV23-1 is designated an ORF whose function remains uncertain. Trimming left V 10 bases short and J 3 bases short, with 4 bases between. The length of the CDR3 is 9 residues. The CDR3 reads CATHYEQYF. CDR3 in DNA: TGCGCCACTCACTACGAGCAGTACTTC.

The CDR3 spells CASSFDIWKEKLFF. CDR3 nucleotide sequence: TGCGCCAGCAGCTTTGACATCTGGAAAGAAAAACTGTTTTTT. The chain uses TRBV5-1 and TRBJ1-4; D uncertain. This CDR3 has 14 amino acids. Germline loops: CDR1 SGHRS, CDR2 YFSETQ. Trimming left V 2 bases short and J 8 bases short, with 13 bases between.

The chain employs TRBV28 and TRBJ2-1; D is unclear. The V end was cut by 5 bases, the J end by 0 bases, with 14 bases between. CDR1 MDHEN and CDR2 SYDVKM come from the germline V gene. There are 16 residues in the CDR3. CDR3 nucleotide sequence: TGTGCCAGCAGTCAAACTCACATATACTCCTACAATGAGCAGTTCTTC. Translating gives CASSQTHIYSYNEQFF.

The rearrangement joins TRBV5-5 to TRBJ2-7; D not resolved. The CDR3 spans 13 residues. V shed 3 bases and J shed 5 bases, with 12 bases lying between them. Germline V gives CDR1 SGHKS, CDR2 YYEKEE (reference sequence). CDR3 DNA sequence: TGTGCCAGCAGCTGGGTCTATCGCCACGAGCAGTACTTC. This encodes CASSWVYRHEQYF.

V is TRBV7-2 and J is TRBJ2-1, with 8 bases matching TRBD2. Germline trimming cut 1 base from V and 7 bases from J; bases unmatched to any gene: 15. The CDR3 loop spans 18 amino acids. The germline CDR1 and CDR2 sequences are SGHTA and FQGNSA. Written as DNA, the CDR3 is TGTGCCAGCAGCTTAGGAACTGGGTATTTGGTAGCGGGGAATGAGCAGTTCTTC. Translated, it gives CASSLGTGYLVAGNEQFF.

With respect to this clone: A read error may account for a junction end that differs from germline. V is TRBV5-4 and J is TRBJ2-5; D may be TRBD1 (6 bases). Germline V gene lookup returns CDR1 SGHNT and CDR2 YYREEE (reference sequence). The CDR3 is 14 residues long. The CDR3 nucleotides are TGTGCCAGCAGCGGCCGGGACACCCAAGCGACCCAGTACTTC. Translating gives CASSGRDTQATQYF.

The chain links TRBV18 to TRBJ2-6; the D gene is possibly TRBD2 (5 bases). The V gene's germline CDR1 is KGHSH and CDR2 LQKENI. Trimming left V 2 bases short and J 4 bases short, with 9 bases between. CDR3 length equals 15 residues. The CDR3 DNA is TGTGCCAGCTCACCAAAGTCGGGAGGGGCCAACGTCCTGACTTTC. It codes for CASSPKSGGANVLTF.

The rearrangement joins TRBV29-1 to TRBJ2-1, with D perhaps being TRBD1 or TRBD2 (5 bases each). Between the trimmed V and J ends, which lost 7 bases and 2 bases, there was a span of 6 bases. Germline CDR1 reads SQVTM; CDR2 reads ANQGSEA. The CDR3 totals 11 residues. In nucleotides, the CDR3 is TGCAGCGGGGACGCCTACAATGAGCAGTTCTTC. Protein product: CSGDAYNEQFF.

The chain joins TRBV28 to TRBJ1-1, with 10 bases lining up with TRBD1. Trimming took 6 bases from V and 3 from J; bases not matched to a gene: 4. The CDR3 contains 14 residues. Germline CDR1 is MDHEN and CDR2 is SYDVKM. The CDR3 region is CASRTGGAYTEAFF. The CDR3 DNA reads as TGTGCCAGCAGGACAGGGGGCGCATACACTGAAGCTTTCTTT.

CDR3 residues: CARQRQGLNTEAFF. The CDR3 bases are TGTGCCAGGCAGAGACAGGGGCTGAACACTGAAGCTTTCTTT. V gene TRBV27 combines with J gene TRBJ1-1, with 8 bases fitting TRBD1. Germline CDR1 reads MNHEY; CDR2 reads SMNVEV (reference sequence). The CDR3 loop spans 14 amino acids. Trimming took 9 bases from V and 0 from J; bases not matched to a gene: 6.

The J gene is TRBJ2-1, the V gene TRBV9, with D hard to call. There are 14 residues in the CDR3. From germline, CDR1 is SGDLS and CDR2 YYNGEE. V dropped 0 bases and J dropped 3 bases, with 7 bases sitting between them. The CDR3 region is CASSVGGSYNEQFF. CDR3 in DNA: TGTGCCAGCAGCGTAGGTGGCAGCTACAATGAGCAGTTCTTC.

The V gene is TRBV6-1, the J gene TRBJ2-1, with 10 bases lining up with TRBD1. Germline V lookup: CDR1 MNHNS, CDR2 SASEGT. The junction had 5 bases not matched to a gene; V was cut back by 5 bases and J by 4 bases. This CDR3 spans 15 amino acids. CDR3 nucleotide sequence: TGTGCCAGCAGTTCCGGGACAGGGGCTTACAATGAGCAGTTCTTC. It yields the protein CASSSGTGAYNEQFF.

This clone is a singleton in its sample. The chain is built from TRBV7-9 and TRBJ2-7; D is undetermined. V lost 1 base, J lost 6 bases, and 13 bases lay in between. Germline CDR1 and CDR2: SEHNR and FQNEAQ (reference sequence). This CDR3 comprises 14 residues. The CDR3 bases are TGTGCCAGCAGCTTAGGACAAAACTCCCTCGAGCAGTACTTC. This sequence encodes CASSLGQNSLEQYF.

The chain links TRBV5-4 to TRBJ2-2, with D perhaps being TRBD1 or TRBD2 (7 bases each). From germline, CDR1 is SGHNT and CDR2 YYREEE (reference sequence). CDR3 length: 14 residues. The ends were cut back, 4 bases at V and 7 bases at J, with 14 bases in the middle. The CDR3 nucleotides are TGTGCCAGCAGCCAGGGGGGGTTGAGCGGGGAGCTGTTTTTT. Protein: CASSQGGLSGELFF.

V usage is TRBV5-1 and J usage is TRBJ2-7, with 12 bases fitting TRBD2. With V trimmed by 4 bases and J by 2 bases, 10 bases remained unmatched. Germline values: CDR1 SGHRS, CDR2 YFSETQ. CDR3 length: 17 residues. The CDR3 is CASSTTSGGRGTYEQYF. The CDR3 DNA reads TGCGCCAGCAGCACGACTAGCGGGGGAAGGGGAACCTACGAGCAGTACTTC.

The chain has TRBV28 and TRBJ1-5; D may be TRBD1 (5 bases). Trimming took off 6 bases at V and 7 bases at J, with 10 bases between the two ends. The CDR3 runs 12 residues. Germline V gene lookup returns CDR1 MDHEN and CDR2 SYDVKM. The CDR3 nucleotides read TGTGCCAGCAGCACCCCAGGGCAGCCCCAGCATTTT. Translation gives CASSTPGQPQHF.

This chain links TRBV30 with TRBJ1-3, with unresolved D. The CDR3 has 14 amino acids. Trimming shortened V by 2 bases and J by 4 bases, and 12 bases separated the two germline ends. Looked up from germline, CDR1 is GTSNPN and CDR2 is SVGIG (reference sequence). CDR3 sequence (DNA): TGTGCCTGGAGTAGTGTGGGATCCGGAAACACCATATATTTT. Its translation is CAWSSVGSGNTIYF. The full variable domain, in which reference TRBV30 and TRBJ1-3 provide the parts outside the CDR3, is SQTIHQWPATLVQPVGSPLSLECTVEGTSNPNLYWYRQAAGRGLQLLFYSVGIGQISSEVPQNLSASRPQDRQFILSSKKLLLSDSGFYLCAWSSVGSGNTIYFGEGSWLTVV.

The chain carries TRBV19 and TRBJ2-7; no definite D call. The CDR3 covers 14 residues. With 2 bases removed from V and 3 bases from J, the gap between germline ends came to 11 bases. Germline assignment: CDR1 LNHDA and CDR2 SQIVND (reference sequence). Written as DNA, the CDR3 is TGTGCCAGTAGTATAAGTTTACAGAGCTACGAGCAGTACTTC. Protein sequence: CASSISLQSYEQYF.

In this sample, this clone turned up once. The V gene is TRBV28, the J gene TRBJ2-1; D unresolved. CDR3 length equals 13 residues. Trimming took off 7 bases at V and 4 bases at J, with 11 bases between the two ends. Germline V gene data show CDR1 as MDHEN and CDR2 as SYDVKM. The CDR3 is CASTSRSYNEQFF. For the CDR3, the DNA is TGTGCCAGCACAAGCCGGAGTTACAATGAGCAGTTCTTC.